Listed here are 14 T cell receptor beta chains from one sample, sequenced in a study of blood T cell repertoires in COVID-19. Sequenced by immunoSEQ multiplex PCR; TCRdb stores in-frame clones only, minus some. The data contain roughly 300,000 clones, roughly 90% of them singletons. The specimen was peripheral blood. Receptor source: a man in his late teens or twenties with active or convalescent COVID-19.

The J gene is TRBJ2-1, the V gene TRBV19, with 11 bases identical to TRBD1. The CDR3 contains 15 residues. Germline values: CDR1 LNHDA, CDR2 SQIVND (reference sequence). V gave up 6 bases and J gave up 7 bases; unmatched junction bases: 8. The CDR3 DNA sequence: TGTGCCAGTAGCCCCGGGACAGGGGGTTTTAATGAGCAGTTCTTC. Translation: CASSPGTGGFNEQFF.

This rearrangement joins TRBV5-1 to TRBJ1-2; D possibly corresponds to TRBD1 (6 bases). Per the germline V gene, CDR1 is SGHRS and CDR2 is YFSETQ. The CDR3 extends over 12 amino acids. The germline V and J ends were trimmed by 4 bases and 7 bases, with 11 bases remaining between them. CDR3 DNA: TGCGCCAGCAGCGAGGACAGCCGTGGCTACACCTTC. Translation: CASSEDSRGYTF.

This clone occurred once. CDR3 bases: TGTGCCAGCAGTCTATTAAAGCGGGGGTGGAAGGATACGCAGTATTTT. Protein: CASSLLKRGWKDTQYF. This chain links TRBV6-2 or TRBV6-3 with TRBJ2-3; 8 bases line up with TRBD2. CDR3 size: 16 residues. Looked up from germline, CDR1 is MNHEY and CDR2 is SVGEGT. With V trimmed by 5 bases and J by 6 bases, 13 bases remained unmatched.

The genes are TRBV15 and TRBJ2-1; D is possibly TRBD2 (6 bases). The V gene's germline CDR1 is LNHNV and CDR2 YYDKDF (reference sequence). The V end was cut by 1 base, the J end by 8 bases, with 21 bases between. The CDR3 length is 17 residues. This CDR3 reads CATSRVLARSLTHEQFF. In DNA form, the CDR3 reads TGTGCCACCAGCAGAGTGCTAGCGCGATCCCTTACACATGAGCAGTTCTTC.

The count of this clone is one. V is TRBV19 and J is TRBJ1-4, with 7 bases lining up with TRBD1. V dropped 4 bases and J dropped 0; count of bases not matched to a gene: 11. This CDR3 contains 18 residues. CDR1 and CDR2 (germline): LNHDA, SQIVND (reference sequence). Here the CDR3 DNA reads TGTGCCAGTAGTACCAGGGGGACGGTGTCAGCAACTAATGAAAAACTGTTTTTT. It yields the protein CASSTRGTVSATNEKLFF.

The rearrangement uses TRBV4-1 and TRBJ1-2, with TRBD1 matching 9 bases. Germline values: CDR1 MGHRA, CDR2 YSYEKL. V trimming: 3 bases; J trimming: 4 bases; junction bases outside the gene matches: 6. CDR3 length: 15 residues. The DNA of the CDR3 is TGCGCCAGCAGCCAGGCGGACAGGGGACCCTATGGCTACACCTTC. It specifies CASSQADRGPYGYTF.

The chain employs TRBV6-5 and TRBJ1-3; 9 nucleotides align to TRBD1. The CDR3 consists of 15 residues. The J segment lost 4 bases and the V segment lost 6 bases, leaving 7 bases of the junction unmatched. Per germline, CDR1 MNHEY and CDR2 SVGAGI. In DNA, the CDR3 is TGTGCCAGCAGGGTACAGGGGGCCTGGGGAAACACCATATATTTT. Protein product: CASRVQGAWGNTIYF.

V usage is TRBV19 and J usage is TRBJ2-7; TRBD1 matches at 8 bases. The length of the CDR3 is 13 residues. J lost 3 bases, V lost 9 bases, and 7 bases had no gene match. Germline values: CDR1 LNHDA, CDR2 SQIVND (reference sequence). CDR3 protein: CASTGTGDYEQYF. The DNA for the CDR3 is TGTGCCAGCACCGGGACAGGAGACTACGAGCAGTACTTC.

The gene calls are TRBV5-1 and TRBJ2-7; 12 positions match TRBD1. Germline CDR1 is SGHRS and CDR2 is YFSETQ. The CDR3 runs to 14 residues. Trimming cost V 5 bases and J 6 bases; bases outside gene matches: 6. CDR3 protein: CASRTGTGGAEQYF. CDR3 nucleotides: TGCGCCAGCAGAACCGGGACAGGGGGCGCCGAGCAGTACTTC.

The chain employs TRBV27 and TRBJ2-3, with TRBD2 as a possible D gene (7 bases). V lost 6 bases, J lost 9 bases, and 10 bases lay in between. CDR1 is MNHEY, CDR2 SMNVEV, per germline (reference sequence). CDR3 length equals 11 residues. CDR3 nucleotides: TGTGCCAGCAGCGAGGGGGGGACGCAGTATTTT. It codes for CASSEGGTQYF.

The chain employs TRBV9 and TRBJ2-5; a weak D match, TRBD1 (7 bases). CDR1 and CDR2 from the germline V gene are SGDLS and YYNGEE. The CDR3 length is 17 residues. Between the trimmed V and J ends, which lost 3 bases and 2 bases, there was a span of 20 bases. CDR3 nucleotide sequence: TGTGCCAGCAGCGGGCGGGACAGACTAAATTTACAAGAGACCCAGTACTTC. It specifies CASSGRDRLNLQETQYF.

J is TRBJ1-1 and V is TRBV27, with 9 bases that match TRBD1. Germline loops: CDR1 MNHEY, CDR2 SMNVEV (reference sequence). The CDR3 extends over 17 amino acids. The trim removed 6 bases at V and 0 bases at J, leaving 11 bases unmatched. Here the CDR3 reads CASRKQGASGMNTEAFF. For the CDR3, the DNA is TGTGCCAGCAGGAAACAGGGGGCGAGTGGGATGAACACTGAAGCTTTCTTT.

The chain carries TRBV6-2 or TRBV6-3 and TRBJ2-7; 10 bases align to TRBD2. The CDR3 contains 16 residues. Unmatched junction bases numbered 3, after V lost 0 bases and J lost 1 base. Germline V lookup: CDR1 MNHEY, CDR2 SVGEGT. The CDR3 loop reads CASSYSASGGSYEQYF. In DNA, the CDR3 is TGTGCCAGCAGTTACTCCGCTAGCGGGGGATCCTACGAGCAGTACTTC.

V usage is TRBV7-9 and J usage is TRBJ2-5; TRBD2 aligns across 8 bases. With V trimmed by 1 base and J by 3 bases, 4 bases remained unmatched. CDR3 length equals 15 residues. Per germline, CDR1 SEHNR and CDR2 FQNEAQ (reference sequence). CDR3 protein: CASSLVGTREETQYF. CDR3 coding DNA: TGTGCCAGCAGCTTAGTTGGGACTAGGGAAGAGACCCAGTACTTC.